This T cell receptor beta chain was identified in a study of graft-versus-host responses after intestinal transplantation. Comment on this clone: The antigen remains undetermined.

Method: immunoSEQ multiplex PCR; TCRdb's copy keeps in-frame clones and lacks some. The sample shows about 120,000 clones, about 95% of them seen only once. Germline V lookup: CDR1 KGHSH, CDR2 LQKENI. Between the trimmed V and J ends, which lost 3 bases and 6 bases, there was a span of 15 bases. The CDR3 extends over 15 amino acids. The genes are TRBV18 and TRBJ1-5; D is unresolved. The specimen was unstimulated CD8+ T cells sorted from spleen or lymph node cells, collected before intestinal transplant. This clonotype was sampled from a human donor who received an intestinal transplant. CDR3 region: CASSPSHGSGQPQHF. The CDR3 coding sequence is TGTGCCAGCTCACCTTCCCACGGTTCGGGTCAGCCCCAGCATTTT. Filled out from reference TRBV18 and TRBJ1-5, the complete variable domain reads NAGVMQNPRHLVRRRGQEARLRCSPMKGHSHVYWYRQLPEEGLKFMVYLQKENIIDESGMPKERFSAEFPKEGPSILRIQQVVRGDSAAYFCASSPSHGSGQPQHFGDGTRLSIL.